This TCR beta chain came from a study of T cell clones after liver transplantation. Study at large: TCRbeta sequencing after a pre-transplant mixed lymphocyte reaction identified graft-donor-reactive clones, later tracked in post-transplant blood. Without induction therapy, subjects received standard immunosuppression until 12-24 months post-transplant. Regarding the study as a whole: Small, mixed patient groups and varying post-transplant times limit these conclusions.

CDR3 size: 15 residues. The germline gives CDR1 ENHRY, CDR2 SYGVKD. Trimming took 2 bases from V and 7 from J, leaving 14 bases between them. To note about this clone: Its specificity is unknown.

Assay used: immunoSEQ multiplex PCR; TCRdb lists only in-frame clones, some missing. The sample holds about 120,000 clones; 90% are singletons and the top ten take 0.65% to 0.85%. This receptor was obtained from a human patient who received a liver transplant. Some T cells may have come from the graft donor. V and J are TRBV10-3 and TRBJ2-2; D call uncertain. The sample was CD4+ T cells from blood, taken 12 months after liver transplant. The DNA for the CDR3 is TGTGCCATCAGTGAGGGGGTCAGCGTTGGCGGGGAGCTGTTTTTT. Protein sequence: CAISEGVSVGGELFF.